These T cell receptor beta chains were read from a single sample in a study of chemoradiotherapy in HPV16-positive cancers. Data came from immunoSEQ multiplex PCR; TCRdb stores just in-frame clones and leaves some out. The sample shows fewer than 30,000 clones, roughly 94% of them seen only once. This specimen was collected from a patient who underwent chemoradiotherapy. The receptors stem from a human donor with HPV-associated anogenital cancer. CDR3s include the opening cysteine and the closing phenylalanine or tryptophan. Fields, in order: J gene, D gene, V gene, CDR3 DNA, CDR3 protein. D genes are given only for firm matches.

j_call: TRBJ1-3
d_call: TRBD1
v_call: TRBV19
cdr3_nt: TGTGCCAGTAGGACTACCGGGACAGAAAACACCATATATTTT
cdr3_aa: CASRTTGTENTIYF

j_call: TRBJ1-3
d_call: .
v_call: TRBV28
cdr3_nt: TGTGCCAGCACCACCCCAGGGAACGGAAACACCATATATTTT
cdr3_aa: CASTTPGNGNTIYF

j_call: TRBJ1-1
d_call: .
v_call: TRBV20-1
cdr3_nt: TGCAGTGCCCCCCGGTCGGGGGCGGACTACTTT
cdr3_aa: CSAPRSGADYF

j_call: TRBJ2-1
d_call: TRBD2
v_call: TRBV28
cdr3_nt: TGTGCCAGCAGGGTGACTAGCGGGAGCTACAATGAGCAGTTCTTC
cdr3_aa: CASRVTSGSYNEQFF

j_call: TRBJ1-3
d_call: TRBD1
v_call: TRBV19
cdr3_nt: TGTGCCAGTAGTCCCAGGGGGATCTCTGGAAACACCATATATTTT
cdr3_aa: CASSPRGISGNTIYF

j_call: TRBJ2-7
d_call: .
v_call: TRBV1
cdr3_nt: TGCACCAGCAGCCGCGTAAGGGCAGACCCCTACGAGCAGTACTTC
cdr3_aa: CTSSRVRADPYEQYF

j_call: TRBJ2-5
d_call: .
v_call: TRBV5-1
cdr3_nt: TGCGCCAGCAGGGAGGGTCAAGAGACCCAGTACTTC
cdr3_aa: CASREGQETQYF

j_call: TRBJ1-2
d_call: .
v_call: TRBV5-1
cdr3_nt: TGCGCCAGCAGCTCGGGGACGGGCCTCCTGGGCTACACCTTC
cdr3_aa: CASSSGTGLLGYTF

j_call: TRBJ2-2
d_call: TRBD1
v_call: TRBV7-9
cdr3_nt: TGTGCCAGCAGCACAGGGGGCGGGGTCGGGGAGCTGTTTTTT
cdr3_aa: CASSTGGGVGELFF

j_call: TRBJ1-1
d_call: .
v_call: TRBV19
cdr3_nt: TGTGCCAGTAGAGACCGACAGCGCCCCACACTTAGCACTGAAGCTTTCTTT
cdr3_aa: CASRDRQRPTLSTEAFF

j_call: TRBJ2-4
d_call: .
v_call: TRBV5-4
cdr3_nt: TGTGCCAGCAGCTCGACAGGGGCGGGGGAAAACATTCAGTACTTC
cdr3_aa: CASSSTGAGENIQYF

j_call: TRBJ2-5
d_call: .
v_call: TRBV9
cdr3_nt: TGTGCCAGCAGCCCTCCTTACCAAGAGACCCAGTACTTC
cdr3_aa: CASSPPYQETQYF

j_call: TRBJ1-2
d_call: .
v_call: TRBV4-3
cdr3_nt: TGCGCCAGCAGCCAAGATAGGGGCAGGCGCTACACCTTC
cdr3_aa: CASSQDRGRRYTF

j_call: TRBJ2-1
d_call: TRBD1
v_call: TRBV9
cdr3_nt: TGTGCCAGCAGCGTAGGGACAGGGTTATACAATGAGCAGTTCTTC
cdr3_aa: CASSVGTGLYNEQFF

j_call: TRBJ1-1
d_call: .
v_call: TRBV2
cdr3_nt: TGTGCCAGCAGTTTAACACTAAACACTGAAGCTTTCTTT
cdr3_aa: CASSLTLNTEAFF